The 16 T cell receptor beta chains reported below all come from one sample, sequenced in a study of blood T cell repertoires in COVID-19. Only in-frame clones appear in the TCRdb table, and some are missing; sequencing was by immunoSEQ multiplex PCR. The sample lists 390,000 or so clones; around 92% were seen once. Sequenced sample: peripheral blood. The receptors here all came from a woman younger than 45 with COVID-19, enrolled during active disease.

The chain couples TRBV2 to TRBJ1-1, with a weak D call TRBD1 (5 bases). Germline CDR1 is SNHLY and CDR2 is FYNNEI. There are 13 residues in the CDR3. Trimming removed 4 bases at V and 3 bases at J, with 9 bases between. The CDR3 region has the DNA TGTGCCAGCAGTGTAACAGGATACACTGAAGCTTTCTTT. This encodes CASSVTGYTEAFF. The full variable domain, completed using reference TRBV2 and TRBJ1-1, is EPEVTQTPSHQVTQMGQEVILRCVPISNHLYFYWYRQILGQKVEFLVSFYNNEISEKSEIFDDQFSVERPDGSNFTLKIRSTKLEDSAMYFCASSVTGYTEAFFGQGTRLTVV.

This clone was found a few times. The chain joins TRBV11-2 to TRBJ1-1; no reliable D call. The CDR3 consists of 16 residues. V dropped 4 bases and J dropped 5 bases, with 20 bases sitting between them. Germline CDR1 SGHAT, CDR2 FQNNGV. This chain's CDR3 is CASSSPSRFRGTEAFF. CDR3 nucleotides: TGTGCCAGCAGCTCCCCAAGTCGATTTCGAGGGACTGAAGCTTTCTTT.

The chain joins TRBV7-9 to TRBJ1-1, with 7 nucleotides matching TRBD1. This CDR3 region has 14 residues. Germline V gene lookup returns CDR1 SEHNR and CDR2 FQNEAQ (reference sequence). V lost 4 bases, J lost 5 bases, and 7 bases stayed unmatched. CDR3 nucleotide sequence: TGTGCCAGCAGCTCTAGGACAGGAGGGACTGAAGCTTTCTTT. It encodes CASSSRTGGTEAFF.

This clone turned up a few times. The chain uses TRBV7-2 and TRBJ2-2; D possibly corresponds to TRBD2 (6 bases). CDR1 and CDR2 from the germline V gene are SGHTA and FQGNSA. The CDR3 length is 15 residues. V was shortened by 7 bases and J by 4 bases, with 16 bases between the two germline ends. The CDR3 protein is CASTLNGGATGELFF. The CDR3 DNA is TGTGCCAGCACCCTAAACGGGGGAGCCACCGGGGAGCTGTTTTTT.

This clone was observed a few times. This sequence joins TRBV5-4 and TRBJ1-3, with 8 positions matching TRBD1. Germline V lookup: CDR1 SGHNT, CDR2 YYREEE (reference sequence). V dropped 2 bases and J dropped 0; count of bases not matched to a gene: 7. This CDR3 spans 17 amino acids. For the CDR3, the DNA is TGTGCCAGCAGCTTAGGACAGGGTCTGAGCTCTGGAAACACCATATATTTT. It specifies CASSLGQGLSSGNTIYF.

V usage is TRBV4-3 and J usage is TRBJ2-3; 11 nucleotides agree with TRBD2. The J segment lost 1 base and the V segment lost 3 bases, leaving 3 bases of the junction unmatched. Germline lookup yields CDR1 LGHNA and CDR2 YSLEER. This CDR3 spans 16 amino acids. This CDR3 is CASSHELAGGTDTQYF. The CDR3 bases are TGCGCCAGCAGCCATGAACTAGCGGGAGGCACAGATACGCAGTATTTT.

The chain joins TRBV28 to TRBJ2-7, with 7 bases that match TRBD2. V lost 4 bases to trimming and J lost 3 bases; unmatched junction nucleotides: 9. This CDR3 is 15 amino acids long. Germline V gene lookup returns CDR1 MDHEN and CDR2 SYDVKM. The CDR3 protein is CASSSGREGFYEQYV. The CDR3 nucleotides are TGTGCCAGCAGTTCCGGCAGGGAGGGTTTCTACGAGCAGTACGTC.

This chain uses TRBV4-3 with TRBJ1-3; D perhaps matches TRBD1 (5 bases). This CDR3 has 15 amino acids. Between the trimmed V and J ends, which lost 0 bases and 6 bases, there was a span of 12 bases. Germline CDR1 is LGHNA and CDR2 is YSLEER. Written as DNA, the CDR3 is TGCGCCAGCAGCCAAGAGTGGCAGGGTGAAAACACCATATATTTT. Amino acids: CASSQEWQGENTIYF.

This chain uses TRBV4-2 with TRBJ2-5; TRBD2 aligns across 11 bases. Per germline, CDR1 LGHNA and CDR2 YNFKEQ. The CDR3 runs to 16 residues. Trimming took 4 bases from V and 5 from J; bases not matched to a gene: 9. The CDR3 nucleotides read TGTGCCAGCAGCCCCCTATTAGCGGGGGGGCCTGAGACCCAGTACTTC. Its protein is CASSPLLAGGPETQYF.

The rearrangement links TRBV11-2 to TRBJ2-6, with D possibly matching TRBD2 (6 bases). Between the trimmed V and J ends, which lost 2 bases and 0 bases, there was a span of 17 bases. CDR1 is SGHAT and CDR2 is FQNNGV in the germline V gene. CDR3 size: 19 residues. In nucleotides, the CDR3 is TGTGCCAGCAGCTTAAGGTCGGAGGGGTATACCTCTGGGGCCAACGTCCTGACTTTC. Its protein product is CASSLRSEGYTSGANVLTF.

The rearrangement joins TRBV2 to TRBJ2-2; D not resolved. CDR3 length equals 15 residues. V was pared by 5 bases and J by 1 base, with 11 bases between. Germline loops: CDR1 SNHLY, CDR2 FYNNEI. CDR3 nucleotides: TGTGCCAGCAGTACCCTGGGCTTGAACACCGGGGAGCTGTTTTTT. Protein: CASSTLGLNTGELFF. The full variable domain, rest sourced from reference TRBV2 and TRBJ2-2, is EPEVTQTPSHQVTQMGQEVILRCVPISNHLYFYWYRQILGQKVEFLVSFYNNEISEKSEIFDDQFSVERPDGSNFTLKIRSTKLEDSAMYFCASSTLGLNTGELFFGEGSRLTVL.

The V gene is TRBV30, the J gene TRBJ2-1; D remains ambiguous. The CDR3 contains 11 residues. The germline V gene has CDR1 GTSNPN and CDR2 SVGIG (reference sequence). Trimming removed 3 bases at V and 14 bases at J, with 14 bases between. Here the CDR3 DNA reads TGTGCCTGGAGCCCCTCAACGATAGAGTTCTTC. Amino acids: CAWSPSTIEFF.

This clone was counted only a few times. The rearrangement uses TRBV4-3 and TRBJ1-5; D might be TRBD1 (6 bases). The CDR3 has 17 residues. The germline gives CDR1 LGHNA, CDR2 YSLEER. V gave up 0 bases and J gave up 6 bases, with 18 bases separating them. DNA of the CDR3: TGCGCCAGCAGCCAAGATACATGGGCCAGGGGCGGTCAGCCCCAGCATTTT. It encodes CASSQDTWARGGQPQHF.

This clone came up once. CDR3 DNA sequence: TGCGCCAGCAGCTTAGACAGGGACTATGGCTACACCTTC. Amino acids: CASSLDRDYGYTF. This chain links TRBV5-1 with TRBJ1-2, with 7 bases fitting TRBD1. After removal of 2 bases from V and 3 bases from J, the junction contained 1 base not matched to a gene. There are 13 residues in the CDR3. Germline V CDR1 and CDR2: SGHRS, YFSETQ. Using reference TRBV5-1 and TRBJ1-2 for the parts outside the CDR3, the full variable domain is KAGVTQTPRYLIKTRGQQVTLSCSPISGHRSVSWYQQTPGQGLQFLFEYFSETQRNKGNFPGRFSGRQFSNSRSEMNVSTLELGDSALYLCASSLDRDYGYTFGSGTRLTVV.

The chain couples TRBV6-2 or TRBV6-3 to TRBJ2-7, with 9 bases lining up with TRBD1. The CDR3 sequence is 15 residues long. Germline values: CDR1 MNHEY, CDR2 SVGEGT. V was clipped by 5 bases and J by 3 bases; unmatched bases: 8. CDR3 in DNA: TGTGCCAGCAGTAGGTCCGGGACAGGGTACTACGAGCAGTACTTC. Residues: CASSRSGTGYYEQYF.

The gene calls are TRBV4-1 and TRBJ2-1, with 10 positions matching TRBD2. This CDR3 has 17 amino acids. Germline V gene sequence: CDR1 MGHRA, CDR2 YSYEKL. The junction had 14 bases not matched to a gene; V was cut back by 4 bases and J by 8 bases. CDR3 DNA: TGCGCCAGCAGCCTAACCCCCGGGACTAGCGACGGTGATGAGCAGTTCTTC. Encoded protein: CASSLTPGTSDGDEQFF.